Ten or more counts support the clone carrying this TCR beta chain. These data are taken from a study of T-cell reconstitution after alpha-beta-depleted transplantation in children. Unique molecular identifiers featured in how the TCRbeta library was prepared. One entry per CDR3 protein results from TCRdb running MiXCR on the PCR reads. Of over 150,000 distinct CDR3 sequences listed, about 6.4% are singletons. Sequencing was performed on PBMCs from the stem cell graft donor, taken from the stem cell graft. The clonotype originates from a human donor who donated a stem cell graft to a child with Wiskott-Aldrich syndrome.

CDR3 loop: CASSPPTGFRGEQYF. The CDR3 coding sequence is TGTGCCAGCAGCCCCCCCACAGGGTTTAGGGGTGAGCAGTACTTC. The chain combines TRBV7-2 with TRBJ2-7; a possible D gene is TRBD1 (6 bases). Trimming cost V 5 bases and J 7 bases, with 21 bases left between them. CDR3 length: 15 residues. CDR1 and CDR2 (germline): SGHTA, FQGNSA.